This paragraph reports one T cell receptor (beta chain). In Seattle, patients joined the study during active infection and were tracked longitudinally. The data were obtained in a study of blood T cell repertoires in COVID-19. The CDR3 consists of 11 residues. Trimming cost V 10 bases and J 4 bases, with 10 bases left between them. The germline gives CDR1 MNHEY, CDR2 SVGAGI. Generated by immunoSEQ multiplex PCR, the TCRdb table keeps only in-frame clones and is missing some. This sample has about 130,000 clones; about four fifths occur once, and the top ten carry 17%. The sample was peripheral blood. The J gene is TRBJ1-2, the V gene TRBV6-5; no reliable D call. This clonotype was obtained from a man younger than 45 with COVID-19, enrolled during active disease. The CDR3 protein is CAIELGYGYTF. The CDR3 region has the DNA TGTGCCATCGAACTTGGCTATGGCTACACCTTC.